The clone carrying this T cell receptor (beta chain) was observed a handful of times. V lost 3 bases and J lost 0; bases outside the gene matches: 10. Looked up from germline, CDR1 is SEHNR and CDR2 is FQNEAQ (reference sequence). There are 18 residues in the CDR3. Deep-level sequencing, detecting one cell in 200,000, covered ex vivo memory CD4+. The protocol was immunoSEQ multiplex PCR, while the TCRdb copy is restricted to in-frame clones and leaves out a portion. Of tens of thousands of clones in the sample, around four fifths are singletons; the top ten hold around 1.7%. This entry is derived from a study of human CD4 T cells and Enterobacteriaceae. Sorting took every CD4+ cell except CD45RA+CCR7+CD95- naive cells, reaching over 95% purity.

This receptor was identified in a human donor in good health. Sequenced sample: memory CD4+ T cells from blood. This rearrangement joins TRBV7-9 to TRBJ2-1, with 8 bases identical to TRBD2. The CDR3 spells CASSFPTSGRSSYNEQFF. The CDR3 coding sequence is TGTGCCAGCAGCTTCCCTACTAGCGGTAGGAGCTCCTACAATGAGCAGTTCTTC.